The T cell receptor (beta chain) under discussion was sequenced for a study of long-term antiretroviral therapy in people with HIV. They ran version v3.0 of the immunoSEQ assay at survey level. TCRdb's copy holds only in-frame clones and misses some; the assay was immunoSEQ multiplex PCR. The table includes 25,000 to 35,000 clones, around 96% detected once. The TCR originated in a man aged 25 to 40 with HIV. The sample here was unsorted PBMCs, taken 6.3 years after starting antiretroviral therapy.

The CDR3 region is CASSPTGTSGELFF. The CDR3 coding sequence is TGTGCCAGCAGCCCGACCGGGACGTCCGGGGAGCTGTTTTTT. The chain is built from TRBV9 and TRBJ2-2; D may correspond to TRBD1 or TRBD2 (5 bases each). Germline CDR1 is SGDLS and CDR2 is YYNGEE. The CDR3 spans 14 residues. V lost 4 bases, J lost 6 bases, and 13 bases lay in between.